This TCR beta chain was identified during a study of T-cell memory formation after mild COVID-19. About the research overall: TCR clusters were largely donor specific.

Study conclusions and caveats: Shrinking CD4+ clones were chiefly CM and EM; CD8+ ones were chiefly EMRA. Clonal second-wave expansions that peaked on day 37 had unconfirmed SARS-CoV-2 specificity.

This CDR3 region has 15 residues. Trimming removed 0 bases from V and 10 bases from J, with 13 bases in between. Germline V gene sequence: CDR1 MNHNY, CDR2 SVGAGI (reference sequence). Turning to this clonotype: Antigen unknown.

TCRdb processed the 5' RACE reads anew with MiXCR; each CDR3 protein has one entry. The sample has hundreds of thousands of distinct CDR3 sequences, roughly 17% seen once. Sequencing input: PBMCs or a T cell subset sorted from them (not recorded which). The chain has TRBV6-6 and TRBJ1-6; D is unclear. The clonotype originates from a man between 18 and 29 years old who had mild COVID-19 (a few samples of this study predate the infection). Cell type and time point are not known. CDR3 sequence: CASSYSELDRSPLHF. The CDR3 region has the DNA TGTGCCAGCAGTTACTCGGAGTTAGATAGGTCACCCCTCCACTTT.